The 18 T cell receptor beta chains listed next were all sequenced from one sample in a study of T cells in Graves' hyperthyroidism and ophthalmopathy. Researchers amplified the TCR beta CDR3 regions from RNA transcripts. Using the HTBI primer set, a first-round RT-PCR was run on the TCR CDR3. TCRdb re-called the multiplex PCR reads with MiXCR, one entry per CDR3 protein. The data contain roughly 300,000 distinct CDR3 sequences, 15% to 20% of them singletons. Material: blood. The receptors come from a woman in her forties or fifties with Graves' hyperthyroidism.

This chain uses TRBV29-1 with TRBJ2-1, with unresolved D. CDR1 is SQVTM and CDR2 is ANQGSEA in the germline V gene. The CDR3 has 13 amino acids. V lost 5 bases to trimming and J lost 2 bases, with 10 bases between them. As DNA, the CDR3 is TGCAGCGTTTCCAGCGCCACCTACAATGAGCAGTTCTTC. It is translated as CSVSSATYNEQFF.

Ten or more counts support this clonotype. V is TRBV12-3 or TRBV12-4 and J is TRBJ1-2; 8 bases are shared with TRBD1. The V segment lost 6 bases and the J segment 7 bases; nucleotides outside the gene matches: 7. The CDR3 has 13 amino acids. Here the CDR3 reads CASSQSGGRGYTF. DNA of the CDR3: TGTGCCAGCAGCCAATCAGGGGGCCGTGGCTACACCTTC.

This clonotype was observed a few times. The gene calls are TRBV10-3 and TRBJ2-1; perhaps D is TRBD1 or TRBD2 (6 bases each). This CDR3 comprises 13 residues. Germline V gene lookup returns CDR1 ENHRY and CDR2 SYGVKD. V lost 6 bases and J lost 6, with 12 bases in between. CDR3 DNA sequence: TGTGCCATCAGCCCCCCGGGGGCCAATGAGCAGTTCTTC. It is translated as CAISPPGANEQFF.

This clonotype was seen a few times. The V call is TRBV3-1, the J call TRBJ1-3; D remains ambiguous. Germline CDR1 and CDR2: LGHDT and YNNKEL (reference sequence). V was pared by 1 base and J by 4 bases, with 8 bases between. The CDR3 totals 14 residues. The CDR3 coding sequence is TGTGCCAGCAGCCAAGCGTCCAGGGGAAACACCATATATTTT. Translated: CASSQASRGNTIYF.

V is TRBV7-2 and J is TRBJ2-7; 7 positions agree with TRBD1. The CDR3 runs 15 residues. J was trimmed by 3 bases and V by 0 bases; bases with no gene match: 5. Germline-derived CDR1 and CDR2 are SGHTA and FQGNSA. In DNA, the CDR3 is TGTGCCAGCAGCTTAGCAGGGGGCGCGTACTACGAGCAGTACTTC. Its translation: CASSLAGGAYYEQYF.

The rearrangement joins TRBV5-1 to TRBJ1-1; 7 bases agree with TRBD1. The CDR3 loop spans 16 amino acids. V lost 4 bases to trimming and J lost 3 bases; unmatched junction nucleotides: 12. CDR1 and CDR2 from the germline V gene are SGHRS and YFSETQ. The CDR3 region has the DNA TGCGCCAGCAGCAGAGAAGGGGGCGCGTTCGACACTGAAGCTTTCTTT. Amino acids: CASSREGGAFDTEAFF.

This clonotype was seen repeatedly, ten times or more. The rearrangement uses TRBV7-9 and TRBJ2-5; the D gene is possibly TRBD1 (6 bases). This CDR3 is 15 amino acids long. The ends were cut back, 3 bases at V and 5 bases at J, with 16 bases in the middle. Germline V CDR1 and CDR2: SEHNR, FQNEAQ (reference sequence). The CDR3 is CASSFTGLGIETQYF. In DNA form, the CDR3 reads TGTGCCAGCAGCTTCACAGGGCTTGGGATTGAGACCCAGTACTTC.

The rearrangement joins TRBV7-9 to TRBJ1-1, with D uncertain. This CDR3 contains 15 residues. Germline V CDR1 and CDR2: SEHNR, FQNEAQ (reference sequence). Trimming removed 4 bases at V and 0 bases at J, with 12 bases between. The CDR3 protein is CASSSRVELNTEAFF. The DNA for the CDR3 is TGTGCCAGCAGCTCGAGAGTCGAACTGAACACTGAAGCTTTCTTT.

The chain combines TRBV6-2 or TRBV6-3 with TRBJ2-2; 8 bases align to TRBD2. With 6 bases clipped from V and 7 bases from J, the junction kept 10 bases outside the gene matches. CDR3 length: 15 amino acids. Germline loops: CDR1 MNHEY, CDR2 SVGEGT. For the CDR3, the DNA is TGTGCCAGCAGAGATACCGGGACTAGATACGGGGAGCTGTTTTTT. Residues: CASRDTGTRYGELFF.

This clonotype has a count of ten or more. V and J are TRBV20-1 and TRBJ2-5, with D possibly TRBD2 on 6 matching bases. V was cut by 1 base and J by 5 bases, with 20 bases left in between. The CDR3 totals 16 residues. Germline CDR1 reads DFQATT; CDR2 reads SNEGSKA (reference sequence). The CDR3 is CSARVPGRGSWETQYF. Here the CDR3 DNA reads TGCAGTGCTAGAGTCCCGGGCCGGGGGTCGTGGGAGACCCAGTACTTC.

V usage is TRBV4-1 and J usage is TRBJ1-4; TRBD1 might be the D (5 bases). Germline loops: CDR1 MGHRA, CDR2 YSYEKL. Trimming stripped 4 bases from V and 8 bases from J, with 17 bases between. The length of the CDR3 is 15 residues. The CDR3 sequence: CASSLDPGWEEKLFF. The CDR3 DNA sequence: TGCGCCAGCAGCCTCGATCCAGGGTGGGAGGAAAAACTGTTTTTT.

The chain links TRBV4-1 to TRBJ2-3; 8 bases agree with TRBD2. The length of the CDR3 is 16 residues. The junction had 7 bases not matched to a gene; V was cut back by 1 base and J by 4 bases. Germline CDR1 reads MGHRA; CDR2 reads YSYEKL. CDR3 DNA: TGCGCCAGCAGCCAAGGGGCTAGCGGGTATCCAGATACGCAGTATTTT. As protein: CASSQGASGYPDTQYF.

This clonotype turned up a few times. The CDR3 coding sequence is TGTGCCAGCAGCTCCTTTGGGGGTCCCGGAGAGACCCAGTACTTC. Translation gives CASSSFGGPGETQYF. This sequence joins TRBV9 and TRBJ2-5, with D tentatively TRBD1 or TRBD2 (5 bases each). This CDR3 contains 15 residues. Trimming cost V 4 bases and J 4 bases, with 17 bases left between them. Looked up from germline, CDR1 is SGDLS and CDR2 is YYNGEE.

This clonotype was seen at least ten times. The chain links TRBV3-1 to TRBJ1-5, with a tentative D call TRBD1 (5 bases). The V gene's germline CDR1 is LGHDT and CDR2 YNNKEL (reference sequence). The CDR3 extends over 15 amino acids. V was trimmed by 0 bases and J by 6 bases, leaving 12 bases between them. In nucleotides, the CDR3 is TGTGCCAGCAGCCAAGATCGGGGACGCGGTCAGCCCCAGCATTTT. Its protein product is CASSQDRGRGQPQHF.

With respect to this clonotype: The junction departs from the called germline gene at one end, perhaps through a read error. V is TRBV19 and J is TRBJ1-1, with D perhaps matching TRBD1 (5 bases). The CDR3 runs 16 residues. Germline assignment: CDR1 LNHDA and CDR2 SQIVND (reference sequence). CDR3 in amino acids: CASSIKPGRGVTEAFF. Here the CDR3 DNA reads TGTGCTAGTAGTATAAAACCTGGACGGGGGGTCACTGAAGCTTTCTTT.

This clonotype occurred a few times. The J gene is TRBJ2-1, the V gene TRBV6-1; D gene ambiguous. Germline CDR1 MNHNS, CDR2 SASEGT. The V end lost 2 bases, the J end lost 5 bases, and 7 bases lay between the germline ends. This CDR3 is 13 amino acids long. The CDR3 DNA is TGTGCCAGCAGTGAATGGGTTCACAATGAGCAGTTCTTC. This translates into CASSEWVHNEQFF.

The genes are TRBV29-1 and TRBJ2-1; 13 positions agree with TRBD2. The CDR3 contains 15 residues. The V and J ends lost 4 bases and 6 bases, in that order; junction bases with no gene match: 6. Germline loops: CDR1 SQVTM, CDR2 ANQGSEA. The CDR3 DNA sequence: TGCAGCGTTGCACTAGCGGGGGGGCCCTTCAATGAGCAGTTCTTC. Translation gives CSVALAGGPFNEQFF.

Many counts were recorded for this clonotype. The chain joins TRBV3-1 to TRBJ2-1; D is undetermined. CDR1 and CDR2 (germline): LGHDT, YNNKEL (reference sequence). The CDR3 covers 18 residues. V was pared by 0 bases and J by 2 bases, with 17 bases between. For the CDR3, the DNA is TGTGCCAGCAGCCAAGATACCCCGGCCCGCCAGGCCTACAATGAGCAGTTCTTC. This codes for CASSQDTPARQAYNEQFF.